This is a list of T cell receptor beta chains from one sample in a study of T cells in localized non-small cell lung cancer. Only in-frame clones appear in the TCRdb table, and some are missing; sequencing was by immunoSEQ multiplex PCR. The data hold approximately 1,500 clones, with 22% observed a single time. Specimen: normal lung tissue next to the tumor, collected before any cancer treatment. The receptor source for this set is a female donor older than 55 with stage II squamous cell lung carcinoma. The CDR3 runs from the conserved cysteine through the conserved F or W. The order of the fields is CDR3 length, clone size, J gene, D gene, V gene, CDR3 protein, CDR3 DNA. D genes are given only for firm matches. Expanded clones are given a class, and other clones once, few, many or no size at all.

>18|.|TRBJ2-1|TRBD2|TRBV19
CASKNSGRDASSYNEQFF
TGTGCCAGTAAAAATAGCGGGAGGGATGCGAGCTCCTACAATGAGCAGTTCTTC
>17|.|TRBJ1-1|.|TRBV14
CASSQTGTPPLNTEAFF
TGTGCCAGCAGCCAGACCGGGACACCCCCCTTGAACACTGAAGCTTTCTTT
>16|.|TRBJ2-7|TRBD2|TRBV14
CASSPLGRGEVTEQYF
TGTGCCAGCAGCCCCCTAGGGCGGGGGGAGGTAACCGAGCAGTACTTC
>14|.|TRBJ2-4|.|TRBV7-5
CASSLEVAKNIQYF
TGTGCCAGCAGCTTGGAGGTGGCCAAAAACATTCAGTACTTC
>15|few|TRBJ2-1|TRBD1|TRBV6-8
CASSILGTEYNEQFF
TGTGCCAGCAGCATTCTGGGGACAGAATACAATGAGCAGTTCTTC
>15|few|TRBJ1-5|TRBD1|TRBV2
CASSRLVTGNQPQHF
TGTGCCAGCAGCCGGCTAGTGACAGGGAATCAGCCCCAGCATTTT
>13|.|TRBJ1-1|.|TRBV7-8
CASSSQENTEAFF
TGTGCCAGCAGCTCACAGGAGAACACTGAAGCTTTCTTT
>14|few|TRBJ2-7|TRBD1|TRBV9
CASSPRQGPNEQYF
TGTGCCAGCAGCCCCCGACAGGGGCCAAACGAGCAGTACTTC
>15|.|TRBJ2-3|.|TRBV6-8
CASTDLHGASDTQYF
TGTGCCAGCACGGATTTACATGGGGCATCAGATACGCAGTATTTT
>11|few|TRBJ1-5|.|TRBV12-5
CASLLNQPQHF
TGTGCCAGCCTCCTCAATCAGCCCCAGCATTTT
>15|.|TRBJ2-7|TRBD2|TRBV9
CASSVVGLAGAEQYF
TGTGCCAGCAGCGTAGTAGGGCTAGCGGGAGCCGAGCAGTACTTC
>14|.|TRBJ2-5|.|TRBV9
CASSSRLGQETQYF
TGTGCCAGCAGCTCCCGACTTGGACAAGAGACCCAGTACTTC
>15|.|TRBJ2-7|TRBD2|TRBV5-1
CASSPGLADPYEQYF
TGCGCCAGCAGCCCGGGACTAGCGGACCCCTACGAGCAGTACTTC
>16|few|TRBJ2-5|TRBD1|TRBV6-8
CASSYGVTGIGETQYF
TGTGCCAGCAGTTACGGAGTGACAGGGATAGGGGAGACCCAGTACTTC
>14|few|TRBJ2-2|.|TRBV11-3
CASSPGGRTGELFF
TGTGCCAGCAGCCCAGGGGGGAGGACCGGGGAGCTGTTTTTT